These 25 T cell receptor beta chains originate from one sample sequenced in a study of T cells in Graves' hyperthyroidism and ophthalmopathy. There were TCR beta CDR3 regions amplified from RNA transcripts. An initial round of RT-PCR targeting the TCR CDR3 relied on the HTBI primer set. TCRdb re-called the multiplex PCR reads through MiXCR, storing one row per CDR3 protein. The table shows hundreds of thousands of distinct CDR3 sequences, with under 60% occurring only once. The specimen was peripheral blood or thyroid tissue (not recorded which). All receptors come from a woman younger than 35 with Graves' hyperthyroidism.

The rearrangement uses TRBV6-2 or TRBV6-3 and TRBJ2-7, with TRBD2 matching over 8 bases. Looked up from germline, CDR1 is MNHEY and CDR2 is SVGEGT. The CDR3 totals 12 residues. The CDR3 region has the DNA TGTGCTAGAGCCTTGGAGGCGGGAGGGCAGTACTTC. Its translation: CARALEAGGQYF.

The chain joins TRBV2 to TRBJ2-1, with 7 positions matching TRBD2. The V gene's germline CDR1 is SNHLY and CDR2 FYNNEI. This CDR3 is 15 amino acids long. V shed 9 bases and J 0 bases; nucleotides not matched to a gene: 8. CDR3 in DNA: TGTGCCAGGTCCCGGGCGGGGGACTCCTACAATGAGCAGTTCTTC. Residues: CARSRAGDSYNEQFF.

This clonotype has a count of ten or more. The V and J genes are TRBV7-2 and TRBJ2-7; 7 bases match TRBD1. In germline, CDR1 is SGHTA, CDR2 FQGNSA. The CDR3 has 14 amino acids. J lost 2 bases, V lost 5 bases, and 6 bases had no gene match. The CDR3 sequence is CASSATGSAYEQYF. CDR3 in DNA: TGTGCCAGCAGCGCGACAGGGTCTGCCTACGAGCAGTACTTC.

The J gene is TRBJ1-1, the V gene TRBV29-1, with TRBD1 matching 7 bases. J gave up 1 base and V 4 bases, and 9 bases lay outside the gene matches. The V gene's germline CDR1 is SQVTM and CDR2 ANQGSEA. The CDR3 covers 15 residues. Here the CDR3 DNA reads TGCAGCGTTGGGGGAGGGGGCAAGGCGAACACTGAAGCTTTCTTT. Translating it yields CSVGGGGKANTEAFF.

This clonotype was detected many times. This sequence joins TRBV15 and TRBJ2-7; 7 positions match TRBD1. The length of the CDR3 is 14 residues. CDR1 LNHNV and CDR2 YYDKDF come from the germline V gene (reference sequence). V lost 8 bases, J lost 0 bases, and 7 bases stayed unmatched. CDR3 nucleotides: TGTGCCACCTCCTGGGACAGAGACTCCTACGAGCAGTACTTC. The encoded protein is CATSWDRDSYEQYF.

The CDR3 protein is CSARSGLAGSRGTQYF. The CDR3 DNA reads as TGCAGTGCTAGAAGTGGACTAGCGGGGTCAAGAGGGACCCAGTACTTC. The chain is built from TRBV20-1 and TRBJ2-5; 12 nucleotides line up with TRBD2. The trim removed 2 bases at V and 7 bases at J, leaving 11 bases unmatched. CDR1 and CDR2 from the germline V gene are DFQATT and SNEGSKA (reference sequence). The CDR3 spans 16 residues.

The chain employs TRBV5-1 and TRBJ2-5, with D hard to call. The end of the DNA aligns better with TRBJ2-4, so the J call may be wrong. Per the germline V gene, CDR1 is SGHRS and CDR2 is YFSETQ. This CDR3 has 14 amino acids. CDR3 loop: CASSLRFDKNIQYF. Written as DNA, the CDR3 is TGCGCCAGCAGCTTGCGGTTCGACAAAAACATTCAGTACTTC.

The table lists this clonotype with a few counts. The chain is built from TRBV10-2 and TRBJ2-1, with 11 bases fitting TRBD2. Germline CDR1 WSHSY, CDR2 SAAADI. The CDR3 runs to 15 residues. After removal of 3 bases from V and 5 bases from J, the junction contained 3 bases not matched to a gene. The CDR3 loop reads CASSEGTSGNNEQFF. CDR3 nucleotide sequence: TGCGCCAGCAGTGAAGGGACTAGCGGCAACAATGAGCAGTTCTTC.

J is TRBJ2-7 and V is TRBV19, with 12 bases lining up with TRBD2. The CDR3 has 16 amino acids. Trimming took 4 bases from V and 1 from J; bases not matched to a gene: 5. In germline, CDR1 is LNHDA, CDR2 SQIVND (reference sequence). In DNA, the CDR3 is TGTGCCAGTAGTACCGGGACTAGCGGGCTTTCCTACGAGCAGTACTTC. Its protein is CASSTGTSGLSYEQYF. Filled out from reference TRBV19 and TRBJ2-7, the complete variable domain reads DGGITQSPKYLFRKEGQNVTLSCEQNLNHDAMYWYRQDPGQGLRLIYYSQIVNDFQKGDIAEGYSVSREKKESFPLTVTSAQKNPTAFYLCASSTGTSGLSYEQYFGPGTRLTVT.

This clonotype showed up just once. V usage is TRBV10-3 and J usage is TRBJ1-1, with 8 bases aligning to TRBD1. Germline CDR1 ENHRY, CDR2 SYGVKD. V shed 5 bases and J 5 bases; nucleotides not matched to a gene: 4. There are 13 residues in the CDR3. The CDR3 reads CAISYQGATEAFF. Here the CDR3 DNA reads TGTGCCATCAGTTACCAGGGGGCGACTGAAGCTTTCTTT.

This clonotype came up a few times. The gene calls are TRBV7-2 and TRBJ2-2; D is uncertain. V dropped 3 bases and J dropped 0 bases, with 17 bases sitting between them. The CDR3 consists of 18 residues. Germline V gene data show CDR1 as SGHTA and CDR2 as FQGNSA. The CDR3: CASSLVEWEPTNTGELFF. Written as DNA, the CDR3 is TGTGCCAGCAGCTTGGTCGAGTGGGAACCGACGAACACCGGGGAGCTGTTTTTT.

The rearrangement uses TRBV2 and TRBJ1-1, with D unresolved. V was cut by 2 bases and J by 11 bases, with 15 bases left in between. CDR3 size: 13 residues. In germline, CDR1 is SNHLY, CDR2 FYNNEI. CDR3 protein: CASSESAGRAAFF. CDR3 sequence (DNA): TGTGCCAGCAGTGAATCCGCGGGTCGGGCGGCTTTCTTT.

Concerning this clonotype: This may come from a read error, since a much larger clone is one base off. The chain combines TRBV10-3 with TRBJ2-2; D is possibly TRBD1 (5 bases). V dropped 3 bases and J dropped 3 bases, with 11 bases sitting between them. Germline loops: CDR1 ENHRY, CDR2 SYGVKD. There are 15 residues in the CDR3. The CDR3, as DNA: TGTGCCATCAGTGATCCGGACACTTACACCGGGGAGCTGTTTTTT. It yields the protein CAISDPDTYTGELFF.

V is TRBV25-1 and J is TRBJ1-1, with D tentatively TRBD1 (5 bases). The CDR3 is 15 residues long. Trimming pared 5 bases from V and 3 bases from J, leaving 16 bases between. Germline values: CDR1 MGHDK, CDR2 SYGVNS. Here the CDR3 DNA reads TGTGCCAGCAGTTCATCAGGGTTTTGGGACACTGAAGCTTTCTTT. Translating gives CASSSSGFWDTEAFF.

This clonotype has ten or more counts. This chain joins TRBV10-3 and TRBJ1-1, with 9 bases aligning to TRBD1. The V gene end was trimmed by 11 bases and the J gene end by 6 bases; junction bases not matched to a gene: 4. This CDR3 contains 11 residues. Germline CDR1 is ENHRY and CDR2 is SYGVKD. The CDR3 DNA sequence: TGTGCCTCCGGGACAGGGTCTGAAGCTTTCTTT. Its protein is CASGTGSEAFF.

The rearrangement links TRBV20-1 to TRBJ2-7; a weak D match, TRBD2 (5 bases). In germline, CDR1 is DFQATT, CDR2 SNEGSKA (reference sequence). This CDR3 is 12 amino acids long. Trimming stripped 6 bases from V and 2 bases from J, with 11 bases between. The CDR3 here is CSALALTYEQYF. The CDR3 region has the DNA TGCAGTGCATTAGCGCTGACCTACGAGCAGTACTTC.

The J gene is TRBJ2-2, the V gene TRBV6-4; 12 bases agree with TRBD2. Trimming at V came to 0 bases and at J to 4 bases, leaving 0 bases not matched to a gene. Germline lookup yields CDR1 MRHNA and CDR2 SNTAGT. The CDR3 length is 16 residues. CDR3 DNA sequence: TGTGCCAGCAGTGACTCGACTAGCGGGAGCACCGGGGAGCTGTTTTTT. This codes for CASSDSTSGSTGELFF.

This clonotype has a handful of counts. V and J are TRBV7-9 and TRBJ2-2, with TRBD2 as a possible D gene (5 bases). CDR1 is SEHNR, CDR2 FQNEAQ, per germline (reference sequence). V was cut by 8 bases and J by 4 bases, with 11 bases left in between. CDR3 size: 13 residues. CDR3 sequence (DNA): TGTGCCAGCGGGCGGGCAGCCACCGGGGAGCTGTTTTTT. This translates into CASGRAATGELFF.

This clonotype was seen many times. The rearrangement uses TRBV29-1 and TRBJ1-4; D might be TRBD1 (6 bases). V lost 4 bases and J 5 bases, leaving 11 bases between the germline ends. Germline loops: CDR1 SQVTM, CDR2 ANQGSEA. This CDR3 region has 13 residues. This chain's CDR3 is CSVARQVNEKLFF. The CDR3 DNA follows: TGCAGCGTTGCGAGACAGGTCAATGAAAAACTGTTTTTT.

J is TRBJ1-6 and V is TRBV7-3, with 7 positions matching TRBD1. J gave up 6 bases and V 2 bases, and 4 bases lay outside the gene matches. From germline, CDR1 is SGHTA and CDR2 FQGTGA. The CDR3 sequence is 15 residues long. CDR3 loop: CASSLGQVPNSPLHF. The CDR3, as DNA: TGTGCCAGCAGCTTAGGACAGGTCCCTAATTCACCCCTCCACTTT.

This clonotype was picked up a small number of times. The chain has TRBV20-1 and TRBJ2-5; 8 nucleotides agree with TRBD2. There are 13 residues in the CDR3. Germline V gene sequence: CDR1 DFQATT, CDR2 SNEGSKA (reference sequence). V gave up 6 bases and J gave up 5 bases; unmatched junction bases: 8. For the CDR3, the DNA is TGCAGTGCCGCGGGACTAGTCAGGGAGACCCAGTACTTC. Its translation: CSAAGLVRETQYF.

Many counts were recorded for this clonotype. V and J are TRBV10-3 and TRBJ2-5; D ambiguous. Trimming pared 0 bases from V and 4 bases from J, leaving 12 bases between. Per germline, CDR1 ENHRY and CDR2 SYGVKD. The CDR3 covers 15 residues. CDR3 in amino acids: CAISESLMAAETQYF. The CDR3 nucleotides are TGTGCCATCAGTGAGTCTTTGATGGCGGCAGAGACCCAGTACTTC.

This chain joins TRBV7-2 and TRBJ2-5, with a tentative D call TRBD2 (5 bases). The CDR3 consists of 13 residues. Trimming removed 4 bases from V and 4 bases from J, with 10 bases in between. Looked up from germline, CDR1 is SGHTA and CDR2 is FQGNSA. The CDR3 loop reads CASSSDFGETQYF. The DNA for the CDR3 is TGTGCCAGCAGCTCGGACTTCGGAGAGACCCAGTACTTC. Combining the CDR3 with reference TRBV7-2 and TRBJ2-5 gives the whole variable domain GAGVSQSPSNKVTEKGKDVELRCDPISGHTALYWYRQSLGQGLEFLIYFQGNSAPDKSGLPSDRFSAERTGGSVSTLTIQRTQQEDSAVYLCASSSDFGETQYFGPGTRLLVL.

This clonotype was picked up many times. The V call is TRBV2, the J call TRBJ2-5; 7 nucleotides align to TRBD1. The germline V gene has CDR1 SNHLY and CDR2 FYNNEI. This CDR3 contains 13 residues. The V and J ends lost 7 bases and 3 bases, in that order; junction bases with no gene match: 5. The CDR3 here is CASTAGTEETQYF. The CDR3 DNA reads as TGTGCCAGCACCGCCGGGACAGAAGAGACCCAGTACTTC.

In this sample, this clonotype turned up many times. This chain uses TRBV2 with TRBJ1-3, with no clear D. The V gene lost 4 bases and the J gene lost 2 bases, with 9 bases spanning the gap. The V gene's germline CDR1 is SNHLY and CDR2 FYNNEI. This CDR3 is built from 14 residues. CDR3 sequence reads: CASSGTQTGNTIYF. CDR3 sequence (DNA): TGTGCCAGCAGTGGAACTCAGACTGGAAACACCATATATTTT.